A selection of T cell receptor beta chains follows, all from one sample in a study of TIL therapy for anti-PD-1-resistant metastatic lung cancer. Clones were sequenced by immunoSEQ multiplex PCR, and TCRdb holds only the in-frame ones, with some missing. The data contain 50,000 to 70,000 clones, under 75% of them singletons. This specimen consisted of blood, obtained at baseline. These receptors all come from a person between 30 and 80 years old with non-small cell lung cancer. Each CDR3 is given with its conserved first and last residue.

J: TRBJ1-1
V: TRBV7-8
CDR3: CASSLLWGARTEAFF

J: TRBJ1-4
V: TRBV5-5
CDR3: CASSLARGAPEEKLFF

J: TRBJ2-2
V: TRBV7-9
CDR3: CASSFHGSSPGELFF

J: TRBJ1-4
V: TRBV5-8
CDR3: CASSVGQVATNEKLFF

J: TRBJ1-2
V: TRBV30
CDR3: CAWSPQPARGYTF

J: TRBJ2-5
V: TRBV7-9
CDR3: CASSVPLAGAETQYF

J: TRBJ2-1
V: TRBV5-1
CDR3: CASSKSGGGYNEQFF

J: TRBJ2-1
V: TRBV11-3
CDR3: CASSLVSSGSVYEQFF

J: TRBJ2-7
V: TRBV7-2
CDR3: CASSPGEETSGITYEQYF

J: TRBJ1-1
V: TRBV13
CDR3: CASRGTAAQAFF

J: TRBJ1-1
V: TRBV5-1
CDR3: CASSLGPRAGTNTEAFF

J: TRBJ2-3
V: TRBV9
CDR3: CASSSRLDSDTQYF

J: TRBJ1-6
V: TRBV15
CDR3: CATSRPGTDHNSPLHF

J: TRBJ2-5
V: TRBV11-2
CDR3: CASSLLIWDQETQYF

J: TRBJ2-5
V: TRBV5-1
CDR3: CASNLERETQYF

J: TRBJ1-1
V: TRBV5-6
CDR3: CASSPQGGTEAFF

J: TRBJ1-6
V: TRBV28
CDR3: CASSSPVSPLHF

J: TRBJ2-2
V: TRBV25-1
CDR3: CASSTSGRAFGGELFF

J: TRBJ2-1
V: TRBV30
CDR3: CAWSGQGGLNEQFF

J: TRBJ2-5
V: TRBV6-6
CDR3: CASGETQYF

J: TRBJ1-2
V: TRBV6-5
CDR3: CASIKPGTGVGGYTF

J: TRBJ1-6
V: TRBV5-1
CDR3: CASSILWSGANSPLHF

J: TRBJ1-1
V: TRBV5-4
CDR3: CASSLVYGRNTEAFF

J: TRBJ2-2
V: TRBV11-3
CDR3: CASKIGTGATGELFF

J: TRBJ1-4
V: TRBV7-9
CDR3: CASSLVGGDEKLFF

J: TRBJ1-1
V: TRBV29-1
CDR3: CSVVTGQRAPEAFF

J: TRBJ2-3
V: TRBV2
CDR3: CASDAFRDTQYF

J: TRBJ2-5
V: TRBV30
CDR3: CAWGGSGGETQYF

J: TRBJ1-2
V: TRBV27
CDR3: CASSLSNRLDGYTF

J: TRBJ1-6
V: TRBV30
CDR3: CAWRQGNLDSSPLHF

J: TRBJ2-7
V: TRBV19
CDR3: CASCRDYDCQGREQYF

J: TRBJ2-2
V: TRBV6-6
CDR3: CASSYSAGEVKLFF

J: TRBJ1-1
V: TRBV2
CDR3: CASSSGTLMNTEAFF

J: TRBJ1-5
V: TRBV6-1
CDR3: CAISESEGDQPQHF

J: TRBJ1-1
V: TRBV5-6
CDR3: CASSLGSGWAEAFF

J: -
V: TRBV9
CDR3: CASSVTQGAIHEQYF

J: TRBJ2-5
V: TRBV18
CDR3: CASSPLQETQYF

J: TRBJ2-7
V: TRBV28
CDR3: CASIGRGDSSSYEQYF

J: TRBJ2-7
V: TRBV11-3
CDR3: CASSLCEQYF

J: TRBJ1-5
V: TRBV28
CDR3: CASSSTDLTTLNQPQHF

J: TRBJ2-7
V: TRBV5-1
CDR3: CASSRDGTYEQYF

J: TRBJ1-1
V: TRBV10-1
CDR3: CASSESLGTDHEF

J: TRBJ1-5
V: TRBV27
CDR3: CASSQDQPQHF

J: TRBJ2-7
V: TRBV4-1
CDR3: CASSHGYSPAYEQYF

J: TRBJ1-5
V: TRBV5-1
CDR3: CASSLGTGVGNQPQHF

J: TRBJ1-1
V: TRBV2
CDR3: CASSDRPLRMVNTEAFF

J: TRBJ2-7
V: TRBV19
CDR3: CASSIRGYEQYF

J: TRBJ1-4
V: TRBV18
CDR3: CASSSSPGEKLFF

J: TRBJ2-7
V: TRBV27
CDR3: CASSPYGQTYEQYF

J: TRBJ1-1
V: TRBV30
CDR3: CAWTKKGGNTEAFF

J: TRBJ1-1
V: TRBV4-1
CDR3: CASSPGGALNTEAFF

J: TRBJ2-1
V: TRBV19
CDR3: CASSIGEGFPNEQFF